This T cell receptor beta chain stems from a study of identical twins. The study's findings and limits: Not following the same donors, the study drew its conclusions from cross-sectional statistical analysis. Diverse VJ usage suggested most zero-insertion clonotypes were not invariant T cells. Out-of-frame alpha sequences shared by twins showed excess low generation probability.

The germline V and J ends were trimmed by 7 bases and 0 bases, with 22 bases remaining between them. Germline V CDR1 and CDR2: SGHAT, FQNNGV. The CDR3 extends over 18 amino acids. TCRdb redid the calling of the 5' RACE reads with MiXCR, one entry per CDR3 protein. The sample shows some 1,700,000 distinct CDR3 sequences, about 31% of them seen only once. Donors uniformly comprised healthy Caucasians. In regard to this clonotype: The antigen is unknown.

The sample was cord blood. The rearrangement links TRBV11-2 to TRBJ2-4, with D hard to call. The receptor was isolated from a newborn girl in good health. The CDR3 nucleotides read TGTGCCAGCAACGAATATCTCCAAAACTCGGTAGCCAAAAACATTCAGTACTTC. It encodes CASNEYLQNSVAKNIQYF.